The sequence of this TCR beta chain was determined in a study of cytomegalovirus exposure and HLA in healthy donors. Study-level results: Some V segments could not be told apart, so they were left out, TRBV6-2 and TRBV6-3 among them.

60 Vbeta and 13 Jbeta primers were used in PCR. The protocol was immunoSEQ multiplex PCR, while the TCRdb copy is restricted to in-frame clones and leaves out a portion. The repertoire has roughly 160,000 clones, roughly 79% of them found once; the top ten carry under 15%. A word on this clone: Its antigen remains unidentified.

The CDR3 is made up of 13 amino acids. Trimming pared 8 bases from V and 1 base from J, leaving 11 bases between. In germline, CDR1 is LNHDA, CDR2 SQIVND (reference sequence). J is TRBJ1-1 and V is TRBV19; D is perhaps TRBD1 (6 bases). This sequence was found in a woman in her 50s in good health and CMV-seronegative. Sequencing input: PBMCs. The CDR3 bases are TGTGCCAGTGGGGGCGATCAGAACACTGAAGCTTTCTTT. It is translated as CASGGDQNTEAFF.